The TCR beta chain described here comes from a study of T cell changes during pregnancy in multiple sclerosis. The V end was cut by 1 base, the J end by 3 bases, with 12 bases between. Germline V gives CDR1 SGHAT, CDR2 FQDESV (reference sequence). The CDR3 is made up of 15 amino acids. Sequenced by immunoSEQ multiplex PCR; TCRdb stores in-frame clones only, minus some. The data hold about 43,000 clones, with around 90% observed a single time. Sequences were obtained from PBMCs (not recorded whether the cells were cultured). The chain joins TRBV11-1 to TRBJ2-5, with D tentatively TRBD2 (6 bases). This clonotype was sampled from a female donor with multiple sclerosis, enrolled in a pregnancy study. The CDR3 DNA sequence: TGTGCCAGCAGCTTAGAATACGGAGGGGAAGAGACCCAGTACTTC. It encodes CASSLEYGGEETQYF.